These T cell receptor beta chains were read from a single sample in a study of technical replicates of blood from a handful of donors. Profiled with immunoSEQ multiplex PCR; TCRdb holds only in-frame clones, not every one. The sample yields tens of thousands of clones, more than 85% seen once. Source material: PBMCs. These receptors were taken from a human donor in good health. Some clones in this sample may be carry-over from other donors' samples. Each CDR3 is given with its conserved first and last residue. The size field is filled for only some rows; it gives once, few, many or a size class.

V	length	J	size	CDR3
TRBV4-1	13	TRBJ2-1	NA	CASSQLAADEQFF
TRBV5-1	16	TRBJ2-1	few	CASSLAGTGRYNEQFF
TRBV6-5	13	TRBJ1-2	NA	CASSYDRVKGYTF
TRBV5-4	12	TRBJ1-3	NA	CASSRSGNTIYF
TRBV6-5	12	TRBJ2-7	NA	CASRQGPGEQYF
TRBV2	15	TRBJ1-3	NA	CASSEGQGAGNTIYF
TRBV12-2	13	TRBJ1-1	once	CASRLVINTEAFF
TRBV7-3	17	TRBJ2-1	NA	CASSLTGGFKSYNEQFF
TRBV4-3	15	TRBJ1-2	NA	CASSQVAGIDYGYTF
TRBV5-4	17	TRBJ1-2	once	CASSMRKTGLANYGYTF
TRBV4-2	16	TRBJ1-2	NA	CASSQVVAGVGYGYTF
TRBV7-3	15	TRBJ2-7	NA	CASSRDGQGLYEQYF
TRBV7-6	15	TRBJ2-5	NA	CASTLGGGIGETQYF
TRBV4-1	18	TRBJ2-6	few	CASSQGLAGFSGANVLTF
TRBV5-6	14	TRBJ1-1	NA	CASSWGQVNTEAFF
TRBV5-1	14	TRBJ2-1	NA	CASSFPLAPNEQFF
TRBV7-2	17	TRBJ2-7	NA	CASSLEFRHRGSYEQYF
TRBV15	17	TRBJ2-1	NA	CATSRAQGTGGHIEQFF
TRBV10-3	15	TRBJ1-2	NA	CATVKANRKVYGYTF
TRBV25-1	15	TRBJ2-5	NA	CASSEWGTGGETQYF